The following is a T cell receptor (beta chain) sequence with its context. The data belong to a study of cytomegalovirus exposure and HLA in healthy donors. Overall study context: Of more than 350 genotyped donors, about 81% clustered with self-reported Caucasian donors.

The CDR3 is 15 amino acids. Germline-derived CDR1 and CDR2 are SEHNR and FQNEAQ (reference sequence). V lost 2 bases to trimming and J lost 6 bases, with 16 bases between them. Researchers ran the PCR with 60 Vbeta and 13 Jbeta primers. Some clones are missing from TCRdb's copy, which holds only in-frame ones; the method was immunoSEQ multiplex PCR. The sample holds roughly 90,000 clones. This clonotype was sampled from a man aged 45 to 65 in good health and CMV-seropositive. This chain links TRBV7-9 with TRBJ1-2, with D unclear. What was sequenced was PBMCs. This CDR3 is CASSLPGSLIHGYTF. The CDR3 nucleotides read TGTGCCAGCAGCTTACCGGGATCCCTAATCCATGGCTACACCTTC.